A selection of T cell receptor beta chains follows, all from one sample in a study of T-cell reconstitution after alpha-beta-depleted transplantation in children. Using its own MiXCR run on the PCR reads, TCRdb lists one record per CDR3 protein. This sample yields around 410,000 distinct CDR3 sequences, of which approximately 11% are seen a single time; over 4.5% belongs to the top ten. The input for sequencing was PBMCs from the stem cell graft donor, taken from the stem cell graft. The origin of the receptors is a human donor who donated a stem cell graft to a child with acute myeloid leukemia. Both conserved end residues are part of each CDR3. A D gene is named only where the DNA matches it firmly. Clone size is stated in some rows and not others, as once, few, many or a class when expanded.

D,J,size,V,CDR3,DNA
.,TRBJ2-3,many,TRBV5-1,CASSLSGGSTDTQYF,TGCGCCAGCAGCCTTAGTGGGGGGTCCACAGATACGCAGTATTTT
.,TRBJ1-5,.,TRBV19,CASSIWQVSNQPQHF,TGTGCCAGTAGTATATGGCAGGTCAGCAATCAGCCCCAGCATTTT
TRBD1,TRBJ1-4,.,TRBV7-2,CASSTHQGAGEKLFF,TGTGCCAGCAGCACACACCAGGGGGCAGGGGAAAAACTGTTTTTT
.,TRBJ2-3,few,TRBV2,CASRAGSQYTQYF,TGTGCCAGCAGAGCGGGCTCCCAATATACGCAGTATTTT
.,TRBJ2-1,few,TRBV7-2,CASSPARGSYNEQFF,TGTGCCAGCAGCCCCGCCCGCGGTTCCTACAATGAGCAGTTCTTC
.,TRBJ2-3,few,TRBV29-1,CSVTPGDSTDTQYF,TGCAGCGTTACCCCAGGCGATAGCACAGATACGCAGTATTTT
.,TRBJ1-1,many,TRBV20-1,CSAGPQGNTEAFF,TGCAGTGCTGGACCACAGGGGAACACTGAAGCTTTCTTT
.,TRBJ1-6,few,TRBV20-1,CSARTSGRDPQKSSYNSPLHF,TGCAGTGCTAGAACCTCGGGGCGGGACCCCCAGAAAAGCTCCTATAATTCACCCCTCCACTTT
TRBD2,TRBJ2-1,few,TRBV29-1,CSVLSPGTSGQNEQFF,TGCAGCGTTCTCTCGCCCGGGACTAGCGGTCAAAATGAGCAGTTCTTC
TRBD2,TRBJ2-3,.,TRBV4-2,CASSQEGLAVRLDTQYF,TGTGCCAGCAGCCAGGAAGGACTAGCGGTTCGTCTAGATACGCAGTATTTT
TRBD1,TRBJ2-5,few,TRBV12-3/TRBV12-4,CASSPTRQGGETQYF,TGTGCCAGCAGTCCCACGCGACAGGGGGGAGAGACCCAGTACTTC
.,TRBJ2-7,many,TRBV20-1,CSARVQASYEQYF,TGCAGTGCTAGGGTACAGGCGTCCTACGAGCAGTACTTC
.,TRBJ2-1,few,TRBV11-2,CASSPAPSREQFF,TGTGCCAGCAGCCCCGCCCCCAGTAGGGAGCAGTTCTTC
TRBD1,TRBJ2-7,.,TRBV6-1,CASSLTGTGDIRSYEQYF,TGTGCCAGCAGTCTAACCGGGACAGGGGATATCAGGTCCTACGAGCAGTACTTC
.,TRBJ2-5,few,TRBV29-1,CSALDPSETQYF,TGCAGCGCCCTGGATCCATCGGAGACCCAGTACTTC
.,TRBJ2-1,.,TRBV7-9,CASSSDSSSYNEQFF,TGTGCCAGCAGCTCGGACAGTAGCTCTTACAATGAGCAGTTCTTC
.,TRBJ2-1,.,TRBV7-8,CASSPRRRVGGEQFF,TGTGCCAGCAGCCCGCGCAGGCGGGTAGGTGGTGAGCAGTTCTTC
.,TRBJ1-1,few,TRBV12-3/TRBV12-4,CASSLGQPPFKAFF,TGTGCCAGCAGTTTAGGACAACCTCCGTTTAAAGCTTTCTTT
.,TRBJ1-1,few,TRBV29-1,CSARGLNTEAFF,TGCAGCGCGCGGGGGCTGAACACTGAAGCTTTCTTT
TRBD1,TRBJ2-4,.,TRBV20-1,CSARGTVNSQYF,TGCAGTGCTAGGGGGACAGTAAACAGTCAGTACTTC
.,TRBJ2-3,few,TRBV7-2,CASSLQAGSTDTQYF,TGTGCCAGCAGCTTACAGGCGGGGAGCACAGATACGCAGTATTTT
TRBD2,TRBJ2-7,.,TRBV3-1,CASSQDPSGVPYEQYF,TGTGCCAGCAGCCAAGACCCTAGCGGGGTACCCTACGAGCAGTACTTC
.,TRBJ1-5,few,TRBV7-9,CASRSGQEGPQHF,TGTGCCAGCAGGTCCGGCCAGGAAGGCCCCCAGCATTTT
TRBD2,TRBJ2-3,few,TRBV11-2,CASSTEGSSGLLTDTQYF,TGTGCCAGCAGCACCGAGGGGTCTAGCGGGCTTCTCACAGATACGCAGTATTTT
.,TRBJ1-1,few,TRBV5-6,CASSLGRGTWTEAFF,TGTGCCAGCAGCTTGGGACGTGGGACGTGGACTGAAGCTTTCTTT
TRBD2,TRBJ2-7,.,TRBV7-6,CASSLGGSNSYEQYF,TGTGCCAGCAGCTTAGGCGGGAGTAATTCCTACGAGCAGTACTTC
.,TRBJ1-2,few,TRBV9,CASSDGGWYGYTF,TGTGCCAGCAGCGACGGTGGTTGGTATGGCTACACCTTC
.,TRBJ1-1,.,TRBV19,CASSDGTYDLAFF,TGTGCCAGTAGTGACGGGACATATGATTTGGCTTTCTTT
.,TRBJ2-7,many,TRBV7-7,CASSPGGTYEQYF,TGTGCTAGCAGCCCCGGAGGGACCTACGAGCAGTACTTC
.,TRBJ2-3,.,TRBV6-2/TRBV6-3,CASSSTIRGSADTQYF,TGTGCCAGCAGTTCCACAATCCGGGGTAGCGCAGATACGCAGTATTTT
TRBD1,TRBJ2-2,.,TRBV18,CASSPISPGGTGELFF,TGTGCCAGCTCACCAATTAGTCCAGGGGGAACCGGGGAGCTGTTTTTT
.,TRBJ1-2,.,TRBV11-2,CATRIRGGYTF,TGTGCCACCCGGATTCGCGGAGGCTACACCTTC
.,TRBJ2-3,many,TRBV5-1,CASSLDLGQGDTQYF,TGCGCCAGCAGCTTGGATCTTGGGCAGGGAGATACGCAGTATTTT
.,TRBJ1-5,few,TRBV6-1,CASSDRGAGNQPQHF,TGTGCCAGCAGTGATCGCGGTGCGGGCAATCAGCCCCAGCATTTT
.,TRBJ2-7,.,TRBV10-2,CASSVGYEQYF,TGCGCCAGCAGTGTGGGCTACGAGCAGTACTTC
.,TRBJ2-3,.,TRBV12-5,CASGLGDTQYF,TGTGCTAGTGGTCTTGGAGATACGCAGTATTTT
.,TRBJ2-2,few,TRBV29-1,CSVYGGGRTGELFF,TGCAGCGTTTACGGGGGCGGCCGCACCGGGGAGCTGTTTTTT
.,TRBJ2-5,.,TRBV5-6,CASSFSGISETQYF,TGTGCCAGCAGCTTTTCAGGCATTTCAGAGACCCAGTACTTC
.,TRBJ2-3,.,TRBV7-3,CASSQGLTSVDTQYF,TGTGCCAGCAGCCAGGGACTGACATCTGTGGATACGCAGTATTTT
.,TRBJ2-7,few,TRBV5-1,CASRGATAYEQYF,TGCGCCAGCAGAGGGGCCACCGCCTACGAGCAGTACTTC
.,TRBJ1-6,few,TRBV20-1,CSASSPSSYNSPLHF,TGCAGTGCGTCCTCCCCCAGCTCCTATAATTCACCCCTCCACTTT
.,TRBJ1-5,few,TRBV29-1,CSVLDSNQPQHF,TGCAGCGTTCTGGATAGCAATCAGCCCCAGCATTTT
.,TRBJ1-2,few,TRBV4-3,CASSQGQVNYGYTF,TGCGCCAGCAGCCAGGGCCAGGTCAACTATGGCTACACCTTC
TRBD2,TRBJ2-1,.,TRBV5-1,CASKGGSSDEQFF,TGCGCCAGCAAGGGCGGGAGTAGCGATGAGCAGTTCTTC
TRBD2,TRBJ2-2,many,TRBV11-1,CASLRGGSSTGELFF,TGTGCCAGCCTTCGGGGGGGCAGTTCCACCGGGGAGCTGTTTTTT